This T cell receptor (beta chain) was obtained from a study of T cells in localized non-small cell lung cancer. This clone was picked up one time. Its target is not known. Study-level findings and limits: The greatest T cell clonality was found in uninvolved adjacent lung (higher than in tumor). Greater T cell density in blood accompanied longer overall survival. Adjacent lung exhibited a median of about 50 among the 100 most abundant tumor clones.

Measured with immunoSEQ multiplex PCR; TCRdb has only the in-frame clones, and not every one. The sample gives about 33,000 clones, about four fifths of which show up once; 15% to 20% is in the top ten. Per germline, CDR1 MNHEY and CDR2 SMNVEV (reference sequence). The V and J ends lost 5 bases and 4 bases respectively, with 21 bases between them. The CDR3 consists of 17 residues. This sample comprised peripheral blood, obtained before any cancer treatment. The chain combines TRBV27 with TRBJ1-3; a weak D match, TRBD1 (5 bases). The TCR sequence derives from a male donor at least 60 years old with stage III squamous cell lung carcinoma. The CDR3: CASSTAPGPHPGNTIYF. The CDR3 DNA is TGTGCCAGCAGTACCGCCCCGGGACCTCATCCGGGAAACACCATATATTTT.